What follows are 24 T cell receptor beta chains derived from one specimen sequenced in a study of blood T cell repertoires in COVID-19. Profiling relied on immunoSEQ multiplex PCR, and the TCRdb table lists in-frame clones only, not all of them. Of roughly 53,000 clones listed, 60% to 80% are singletons. The sequenced material came from peripheral blood. The receptors were gathered from an older man with active or convalescent COVID-19.

This chain joins TRBV12-5 and TRBJ2-7, with TRBD1 identical over 7 bases. CDR1 and CDR2 from the germline V gene are LGHNT and FRNRAP. The CDR3 totals 15 residues. J was trimmed by 2 bases and V by 1 base; bases with no gene match: 5. The CDR3 region has the DNA TGTGCTAGTGGTTTGGGAGGGACAGTGACCTACGAGCAGTACTTC. Translation: CASGLGGTVTYEQYF.

The chain is built from TRBV28 and TRBJ2-2; the D gene is possibly TRBD1 (5 bases). V was cut by 3 bases and J by 5 bases, with 13 bases left in between. This CDR3 comprises 15 residues. Germline CDR1 reads MDHEN; CDR2 reads SYDVKM. CDR3 sequence reads: CASSFARARTGELFF. CDR3 bases: TGTGCCAGCAGTTTCGCCAGGGCTCGAACCGGGGAGCTGTTTTTT.

J is TRBJ1-2 and V is TRBV18; the D is unclear. The V end was cut by 5 bases, the J end by 6 bases, with 16 bases between. Germline loops: CDR1 KGHSH, CDR2 LQKENI. This CDR3 comprises 14 residues. The CDR3 DNA sequence: TGTGCCAGCTCAGACCCCGGGTTTCCTAATGGCTACACCTTC. Protein product: CASSDPGFPNGYTF.

The chain recombines TRBV5-4 with TRBJ1-2, with D possibly being TRBD1 (5 bases). Trimming cost V 3 bases and J 4 bases, with 19 bases left between them. CDR1 is SGHNT and CDR2 is YYREEE in the germline V gene (reference sequence). The CDR3 consists of 16 residues. The CDR3 sequence: CASSSGPLTGTYGYTF. CDR3 nucleotides: TGTGCCAGCAGCTCCGGACCACTTACAGGAACCTATGGCTACACCTTC.

This clone was detected a few times. This chain connects TRBV6-1 to TRBJ1-1; D is unclear. This CDR3 has 15 amino acids. Per the germline V gene, CDR1 is MNHNS and CDR2 is SASEGT. Trimming took off 0 bases at V and 1 base at J, with 9 bases between the two ends. DNA for the CDR3: TGTGCCAGCAGTGAAGCAGCCGGGTCGAACACTGAAGCTTTCTTT. Translating it yields CASSEAAGSNTEAFF.

The V gene is TRBV7-3, the J gene TRBJ1-1; D unresolved. Trimming shortened V by 2 bases and J by 0 bases, and 10 bases separated the two germline ends. This CDR3 has 15 amino acids. Germline CDR1 SGHTA, CDR2 FQGTGA. The CDR3 protein is CASSLYNAMNTEAFF. CDR3 DNA: TGTGCCAGCAGCTTATATAACGCTATGAACACTGAAGCTTTCTTT.

This clone was counted between two and nine times. The chain recombines TRBV7-9 with TRBJ2-1; 10 nucleotides agree with TRBD1. CDR3 length: 14 residues. The germline CDR1 and CDR2 sequences are SEHNR and FQNEAQ (reference sequence). V shed 5 bases, J shed 9 bases, and the junction held 7 bases outside the gene matches. The CDR3 DNA sequence: TGTGCCAGCAGCCACCGACAGGGGGCAGGTGAGCAGTTCTTC. This gives the protein CASSHRQGAGEQFF.

This chain uses TRBV5-1 with TRBJ1-5, with TRBD1 as a possible D gene (6 bases). Trimming left V 0 bases short and J 3 bases short, with 10 bases between. The CDR3 totals 15 residues. Germline-derived CDR1 and CDR2 are SGHRS and YFSETQ. In nucleotides, the CDR3 is TGCGCCAGCAGCTTGGTAGGGGACATCAATCAGCCCCAGCATTTT. Protein sequence: CASSLVGDINQPQHF.

The DNA for the CDR3 is TGTGCCAGCGGGGGACAGGTCAATAATTCACCCCTCCACTTT. Residues: CASGGQVNNSPLHF. The gene calls are TRBV9 and TRBJ1-6; TRBD1 aligns across 8 bases. Germline V lookup: CDR1 SGDLS, CDR2 YYNGEE. This CDR3 spans 14 amino acids. The V gene end was trimmed by 7 bases and the J gene end by 5 bases; junction bases not matched to a gene: 5.

The chain recombines TRBV15 with TRBJ2-2; 7 bases match TRBD1. CDR3 size: 15 residues. V shed 5 bases, J shed 6 bases, and the junction held 9 bases outside the gene matches. Germline assignment: CDR1 LNHNV and CDR2 YYDKDF (reference sequence). Here the CDR3 DNA reads TGTGCCACCAGCTTGACAGGGTTTAAGGCCGGGGAGCTGTTTTTT. It codes for CATSLTGFKAGELFF.

This clone was counted a single time. This rearrangement joins TRBV19 to TRBJ1-2, with D maybe TRBD1 (5 bases). This CDR3 has 13 amino acids. Germline values: CDR1 LNHDA, CDR2 SQIVND (reference sequence). Trimming stripped 6 bases from V and 0 bases from J, with 8 bases between. The CDR3 protein is CASSRQTNYGYTF. DNA for the CDR3: TGTGCCAGTAGCCGACAGACTAACTATGGCTACACCTTC.

The sample holds a few counts of this clone. This chain connects TRBV15 to TRBJ1-1, with D possibly being TRBD1 (6 bases). The germline CDR1 and CDR2 sequences are LNHNV and YYDKDF (reference sequence). Trimming stripped 0 bases from V and 6 bases from J, with 14 bases between. The CDR3 is made up of 15 amino acids. This CDR3 is CATSRDPGELPEAFF. The CDR3 DNA follows: TGTGCCACCAGCAGAGATCCAGGGGAGCTACCTGAAGCTTTCTTT.

This clone was detected a few times. This rearrangement joins TRBV7-3 to TRBJ2-3; 10 bases are a match to TRBD2. The CDR3 contains 15 residues. V lost 2 bases, J lost 5 bases, and 4 bases stayed unmatched. Germline CDR1 and CDR2: SGHTA and FQGTGA. The DNA of the CDR3 is TGTGCCAGCAGCTTAGGACTAGCGGTGATAGATACGCAGTATTTT. Amino acids: CASSLGLAVIDTQYF. Using reference TRBV7-3 and TRBJ2-3 for the parts outside the CDR3, the full variable domain is GAGVSQTPSNKVTEKGKYVELRCDPISGHTALYWYRQSLGQGPEFLIYFQGTGAADDSGLPNDRFFAVRPEGSVSTLKIQRTERGDSAVYLCASSLGLAVIDTQYFGPGTRLTVL.

This rearrangement joins TRBV5-5 to TRBJ1-4, with unresolved D. Germline V gene data show CDR1 as SGHKS and CDR2 as YYEKEE (reference sequence). V lost 2 bases and J lost 6, with 5 bases in between. The CDR3 length is 12 residues. The DNA for the CDR3 is TGTGCCAGCAGCTTTGAGGATGAAAAACTGTTTTTT. It specifies CASSFEDEKLFF.

The chain recombines TRBV24-1 with TRBJ2-5; D is possibly TRBD1 (6 bases). The CDR3 extends over 15 amino acids. The germline CDR1 and CDR2 sequences are KGHDR and SFDVKD. V lost 4 bases and J 3 bases, leaving 14 bases between the germline ends. The CDR3, as DNA: TGTGCCACCAGTGACCACGGACAGTTCGAAGAGACCCAGTACTTC. This sequence encodes CATSDHGQFEETQYF.

V and J are TRBV19 and TRBJ1-3; D remains unclear. The CDR3 has 12 residues. The V gene lost 8 bases and the J gene lost 0 bases, with 5 bases spanning the gap. Per the germline V gene, CDR1 is LNHDA and CDR2 is SQIVND (reference sequence). The CDR3 here is CASASSGNTIYF. The CDR3 bases are TGTGCCAGTGCGAGCTCTGGAAACACCATATATTTT.

This chain connects TRBV19 to TRBJ1-1; weak D call: TRBD1 (6 bases). Germline loops: CDR1 LNHDA, CDR2 SQIVND (reference sequence). Trimming removed 6 bases at V and 0 bases at J, with 14 bases between. This CDR3 has 15 residues. The CDR3 sequence: CASRHDRMVNTEAFF. The CDR3 nucleotides read TGTGCCAGTAGGCACGACAGGATGGTGAACACTGAAGCTTTCTTT.

This clone has a handful of counts. This rearrangement joins TRBV6-5 to TRBJ2-3; maybe TRBD1 (6 bases). Germline CDR1 is MNHEY and CDR2 is SVGAGI. V gave up 6 bases and J gave up 3 bases, with 13 bases separating them. The CDR3 extends over 14 amino acids. The CDR3 here is CASSLDRSTDTQYF. CDR3 bases: TGTGCCAGCAGCCTTGACAGGTCGACAGATACGCAGTATTTT.

The chain employs TRBV7-6 and TRBJ1-1; 8 positions match TRBD1. This CDR3 contains 15 residues. The trim removed 4 bases at V and 0 bases at J, leaving 4 bases unmatched. The germline CDR1 and CDR2 sequences are SGHVS and FNYEAQ. CDR3 loop: CASSSMGQVNTEAFF. The DNA for the CDR3 is TGTGCCAGCAGCTCGATGGGACAGGTGAACACTGAAGCTTTCTTT.

The DNA of the CDR3 is TGTGCCAGCAGTTATCGGGGGACGAACACCGGGGAGCTGTTTTTT. Translating gives CASSYRGTNTGELFF. The chain employs TRBV6-2 or TRBV6-3 and TRBJ2-2; possible D gene TRBD2, 6 bases. CDR1 and CDR2 from the germline V gene are MNHEY and SVGEGT. This CDR3 region has 15 residues. The germline V and J ends were trimmed by 3 bases and 0 bases, with 8 bases remaining between them.

The gene calls are TRBV18 and TRBJ1-4; D is perhaps TRBD1 (5 bases). Between the trimmed V and J ends, which lost 2 bases and 1 base, there was a span of 11 bases. CDR1 is KGHSH, CDR2 LQKENI, per germline. The CDR3 is 16 residues long. The CDR3 nucleotides are TGTGCCAGCTCACCAGGGCCCGACAGAACTAATGAAAAACTGTTTTTT. It translates to CASSPGPDRTNEKLFF.

J is TRBJ2-2 and V is TRBV2; 11 bases match TRBD2. The CDR3 contains 15 residues. CDR1 is SNHLY and CDR2 is FYNNEI in the germline V gene. The junction had 1 base not matched to a gene; V was cut back by 2 bases and J by 5 bases. The CDR3 loop is CASSELAGGTGELFF. CDR3 DNA sequence: TGTGCCAGCAGTGAACTAGCGGGAGGAACCGGGGAGCTGTTTTTT.

V and J are TRBV28 and TRBJ2-3; maybe TRBD1 (5 bases). The V gene's germline CDR1 is MDHEN and CDR2 SYDVKM. This CDR3 spans 16 amino acids. V shed 2 bases and J shed 1 base, with 13 bases lying between them. The CDR3: CASSLRRGIRTDTQYF. The CDR3 coding sequence is TGTGCCAGCAGTTTAAGAAGGGGCATACGCACAGATACGCAGTATTTT.

The chain has TRBV12-3 or TRBV12-4 and TRBJ1-5; unclear D gene. The V end was cut by 1 base, the J end by 6 bases, with 7 bases between. The CDR3 is 13 residues long. The chain's CDR3 is CASSLGGGQPQHF. The CDR3 nucleotides are TGTGCCAGCAGTTTAGGAGGAGGTCAGCCCCAGCATTTT.